This T cell receptor beta chain was retrieved from a study of T cells in Graves' hyperthyroidism and ophthalmopathy. About the research overall: Blood was drawn when the patient was first diagnosed and still untreated. Study findings and constraints: Most thyroid clonotypes expanded above 0.001 were also detected in blood.

CDR3 length: 14 amino acids. Germline trimming cut 2 bases from V and 0 bases from J; bases unmatched to any gene: 3. Germline V lookup: CDR1 DFQATT, CDR2 SNEGSKA (reference sequence). This clonotype has ten or more counts. The antigen is undetermined. Amplified regions were TCR beta CDR3 sequences from RNA transcripts. HTBI primers were employed in a first-round RT-PCR of the TCR CDR3. MiXCR was run by TCRdb on the multiplex PCR reads, yielding one entry per CDR3 protein. The sample lists fewer than 200,000 distinct CDR3 sequences, 9.4% occurring once. Hyperthyroidism had been newly diagnosed in patients aged 18 to 65, and its duration was under 2 months.

The specimen was blood. V usage is TRBV20-1 and J usage is TRBJ1-1, with TRBD1 identical over 7 bases. This TCR was recovered from a woman aged 18-29 years with Graves' hyperthyroidism that later progressed to Graves' ophthalmopathy. CDR3 coding DNA: TGCAGTGCTAGACCGGGACAGTTGAACACTGAAGCTTTCTTT. Residues: CSARPGQLNTEAFF.